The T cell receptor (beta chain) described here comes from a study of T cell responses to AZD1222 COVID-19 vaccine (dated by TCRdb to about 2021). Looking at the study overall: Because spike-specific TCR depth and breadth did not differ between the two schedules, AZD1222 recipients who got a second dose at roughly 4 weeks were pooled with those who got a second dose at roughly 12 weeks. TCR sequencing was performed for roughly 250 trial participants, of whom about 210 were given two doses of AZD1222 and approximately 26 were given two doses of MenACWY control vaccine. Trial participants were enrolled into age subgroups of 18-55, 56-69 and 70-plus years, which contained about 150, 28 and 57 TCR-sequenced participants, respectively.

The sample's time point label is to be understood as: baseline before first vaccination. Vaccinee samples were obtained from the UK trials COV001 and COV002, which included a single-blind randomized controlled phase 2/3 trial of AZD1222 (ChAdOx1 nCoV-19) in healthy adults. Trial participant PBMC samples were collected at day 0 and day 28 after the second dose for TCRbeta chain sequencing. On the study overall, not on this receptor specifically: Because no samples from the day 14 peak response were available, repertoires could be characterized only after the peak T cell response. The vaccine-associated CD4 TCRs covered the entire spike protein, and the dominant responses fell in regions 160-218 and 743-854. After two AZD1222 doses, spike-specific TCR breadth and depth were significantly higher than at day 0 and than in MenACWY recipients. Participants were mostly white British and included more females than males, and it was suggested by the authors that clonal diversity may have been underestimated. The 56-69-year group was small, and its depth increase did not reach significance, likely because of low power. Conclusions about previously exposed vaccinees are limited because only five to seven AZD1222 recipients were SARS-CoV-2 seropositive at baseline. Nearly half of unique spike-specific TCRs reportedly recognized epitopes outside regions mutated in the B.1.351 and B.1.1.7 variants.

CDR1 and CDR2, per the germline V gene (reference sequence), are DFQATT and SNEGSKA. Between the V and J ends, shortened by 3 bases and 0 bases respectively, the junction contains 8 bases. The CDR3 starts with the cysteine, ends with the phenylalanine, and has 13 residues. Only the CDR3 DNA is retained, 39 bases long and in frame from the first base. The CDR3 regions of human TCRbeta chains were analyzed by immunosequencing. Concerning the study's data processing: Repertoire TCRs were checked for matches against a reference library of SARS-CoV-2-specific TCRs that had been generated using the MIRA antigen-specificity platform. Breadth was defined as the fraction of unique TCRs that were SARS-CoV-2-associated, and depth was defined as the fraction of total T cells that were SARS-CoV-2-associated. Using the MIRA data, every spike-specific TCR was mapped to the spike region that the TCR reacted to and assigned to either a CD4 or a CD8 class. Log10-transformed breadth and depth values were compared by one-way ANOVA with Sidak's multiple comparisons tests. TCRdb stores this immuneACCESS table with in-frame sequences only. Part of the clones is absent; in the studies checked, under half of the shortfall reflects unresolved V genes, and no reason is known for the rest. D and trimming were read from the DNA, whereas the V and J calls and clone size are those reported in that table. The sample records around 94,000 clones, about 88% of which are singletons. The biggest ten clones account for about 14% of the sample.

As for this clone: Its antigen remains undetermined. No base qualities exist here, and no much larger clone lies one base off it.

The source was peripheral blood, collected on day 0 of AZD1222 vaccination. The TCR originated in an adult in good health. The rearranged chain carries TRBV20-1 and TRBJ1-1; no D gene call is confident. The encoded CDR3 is CSASYSMNTEAFF. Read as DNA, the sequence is TGCAGTGCTAGTTACAGCATGAACACTGAAGCTTTCTTT.